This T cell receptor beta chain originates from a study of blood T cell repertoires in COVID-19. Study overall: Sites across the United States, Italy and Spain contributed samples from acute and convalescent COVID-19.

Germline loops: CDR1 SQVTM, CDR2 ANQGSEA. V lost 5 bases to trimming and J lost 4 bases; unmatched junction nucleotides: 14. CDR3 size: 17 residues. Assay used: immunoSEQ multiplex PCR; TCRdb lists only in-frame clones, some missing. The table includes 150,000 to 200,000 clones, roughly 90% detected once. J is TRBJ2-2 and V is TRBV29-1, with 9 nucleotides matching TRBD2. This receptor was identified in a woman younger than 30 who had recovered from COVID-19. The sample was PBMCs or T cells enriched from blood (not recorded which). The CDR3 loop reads CSVSVVAGALPTGELFF. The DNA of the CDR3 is TGCAGCGTTAGCGTTGTAGCGGGGGCCTTACCCACCGGGGAGCTGTTTTTT.